The entry below describes one T cell receptor beta chain. Antigen: not known. Between the trimmed V and J ends, which lost 6 bases and 0 bases, there was a span of 11 bases. Germline loops: CDR1 WSHSY, CDR2 SAAADI. There are 14 residues in the CDR3. This sample is part of a study of CD8+CD57+ T cells in acquired aplastic anemia. Notes on the study in general: The study found no significant CD8+ Simpson's diversity difference between patients and controls.

Patients picked for sequencing had shown CD8+CD57+ cell expansion detected by flow cytometry. The template used for profiling TCR beta VDJ and CDR3 was genomic DNA. One entry per CDR3 protein, called by TCRdb with MiXCR from the reads. This table holds 250,000 to 350,000 distinct CDR3 sequences, 45% to 65% found once. The clonotype originates from a human donor with aplastic anemia. The chain joins TRBV10-2 to TRBJ1-1; D is perhaps TRBD1 (5 bases). Sample: sorted CD4+, CD8+, or CD8+CD57+ T cells (not recorded which) from PBMCs. The CDR3 spells CASRRGPMNTEAFF. CDR3 nucleotide sequence: TGCGCCAGCAGGAGGGGACCTATGAACACTGAAGCTTTCTTT.